The text below deals with one T cell receptor (beta chain). Its antigen remains unidentified. This sample was included in a study of graft-versus-host responses after intestinal transplantation. Study summary: Recipients were all induced with anti-thymocyte globulin, then given tacrolimus and steroids for approximately three years.

The repertoire was sequenced with immunoSEQ multiplex PCR; TCRdb's copy has only in-frame clones and lacks some. The table has roughly 92,000 clones, around 90% seen once. V was clipped by 7 bases and J by 0 bases; unmatched bases: 8. There are 16 residues in the CDR3. Germline-derived CDR1 and CDR2 are LNHDA and SQIVND (reference sequence). Broader study findings: Individuals carrying graft-donor T cell macrochimerism showed high graft-versus-host to host-versus-graft clonal ratios in allografts. Recipient marrow contained GvH clones, some of which appeared first in ileum or blood.

This material consisted of unstimulated CD4+ T cells sorted from spleen or lymph node cells, taken before transplant. This chain uses TRBV19 with TRBJ1-3; TRBD1 agrees at 8 bases. This clonotype originated in a human donor who was the organ donor for an intestinal transplant. CDR3 amino acids: CASTAQGASSGNTIYF. CDR3 nucleotides: TGTGCCAGTACCGCTCAGGGGGCTTCCTCTGGAAACACCATATATTTT.